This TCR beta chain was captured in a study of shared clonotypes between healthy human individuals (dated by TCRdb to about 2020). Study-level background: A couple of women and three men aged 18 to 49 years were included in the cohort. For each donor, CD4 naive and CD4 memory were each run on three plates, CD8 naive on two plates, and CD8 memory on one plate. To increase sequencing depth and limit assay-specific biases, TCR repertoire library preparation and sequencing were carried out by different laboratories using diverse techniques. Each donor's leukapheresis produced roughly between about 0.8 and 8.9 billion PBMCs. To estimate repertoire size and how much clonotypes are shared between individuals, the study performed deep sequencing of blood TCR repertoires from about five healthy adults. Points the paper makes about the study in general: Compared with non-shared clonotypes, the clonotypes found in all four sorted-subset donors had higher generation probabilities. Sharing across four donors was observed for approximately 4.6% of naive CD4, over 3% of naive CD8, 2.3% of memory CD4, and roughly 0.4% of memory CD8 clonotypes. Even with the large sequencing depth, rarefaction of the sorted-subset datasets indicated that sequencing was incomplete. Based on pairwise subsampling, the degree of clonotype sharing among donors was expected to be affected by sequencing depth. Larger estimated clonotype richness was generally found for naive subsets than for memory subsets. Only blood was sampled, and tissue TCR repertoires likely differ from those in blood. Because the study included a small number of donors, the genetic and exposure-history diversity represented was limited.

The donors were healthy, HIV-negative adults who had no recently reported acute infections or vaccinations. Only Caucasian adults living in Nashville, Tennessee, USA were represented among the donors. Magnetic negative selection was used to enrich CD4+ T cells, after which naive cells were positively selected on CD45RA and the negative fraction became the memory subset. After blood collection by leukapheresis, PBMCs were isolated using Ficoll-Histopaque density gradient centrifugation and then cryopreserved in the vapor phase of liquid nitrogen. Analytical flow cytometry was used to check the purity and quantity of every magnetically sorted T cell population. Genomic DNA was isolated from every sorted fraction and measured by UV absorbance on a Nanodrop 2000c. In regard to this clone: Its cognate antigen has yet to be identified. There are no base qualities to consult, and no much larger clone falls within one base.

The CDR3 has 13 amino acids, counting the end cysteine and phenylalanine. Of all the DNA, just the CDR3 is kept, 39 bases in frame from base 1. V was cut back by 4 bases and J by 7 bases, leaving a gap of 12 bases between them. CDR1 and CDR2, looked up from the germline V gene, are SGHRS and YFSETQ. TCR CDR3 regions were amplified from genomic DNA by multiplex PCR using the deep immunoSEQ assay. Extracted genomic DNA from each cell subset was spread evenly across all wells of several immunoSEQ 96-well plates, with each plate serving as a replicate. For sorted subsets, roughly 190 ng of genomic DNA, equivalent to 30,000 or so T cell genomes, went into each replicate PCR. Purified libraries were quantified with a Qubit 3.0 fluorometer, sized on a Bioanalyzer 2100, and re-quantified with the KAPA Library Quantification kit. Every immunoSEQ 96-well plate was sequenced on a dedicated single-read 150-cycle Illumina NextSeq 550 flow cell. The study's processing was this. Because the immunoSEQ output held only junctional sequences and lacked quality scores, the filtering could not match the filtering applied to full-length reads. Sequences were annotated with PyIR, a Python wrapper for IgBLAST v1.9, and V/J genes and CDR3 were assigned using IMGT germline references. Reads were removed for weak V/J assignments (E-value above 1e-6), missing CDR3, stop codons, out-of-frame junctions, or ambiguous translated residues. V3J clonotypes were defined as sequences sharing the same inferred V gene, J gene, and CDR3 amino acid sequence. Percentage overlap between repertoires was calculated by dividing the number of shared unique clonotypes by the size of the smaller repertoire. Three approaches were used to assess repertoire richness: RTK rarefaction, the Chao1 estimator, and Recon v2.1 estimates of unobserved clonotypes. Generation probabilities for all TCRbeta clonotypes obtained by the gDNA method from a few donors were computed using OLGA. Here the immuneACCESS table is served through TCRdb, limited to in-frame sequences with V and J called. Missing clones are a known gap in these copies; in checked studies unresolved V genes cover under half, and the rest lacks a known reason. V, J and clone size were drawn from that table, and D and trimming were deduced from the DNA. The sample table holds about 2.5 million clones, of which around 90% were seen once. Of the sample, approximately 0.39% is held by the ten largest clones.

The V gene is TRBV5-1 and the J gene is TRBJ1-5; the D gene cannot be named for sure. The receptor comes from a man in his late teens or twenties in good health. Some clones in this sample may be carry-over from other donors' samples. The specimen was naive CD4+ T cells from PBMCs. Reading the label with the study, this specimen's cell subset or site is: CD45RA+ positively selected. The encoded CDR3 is CASSLGEGQPQHF. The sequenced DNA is TGCGCCAGCAGCCTCGGTGAAGGGCAGCCCCAGCATTTT.